This TCR beta chain comes out of a study of CD4 T cells in relation to SARS-CoV-2 and coronaviruses. Whole-study context: After roughly ten days of antigen culture, PBMC TCR beta CDR3s were sequenced. Study results and caveats: Around 60% of donors had memory CD4+ clonotypes crossrecognizing SARS-CoV-2 and common cold coronavirus spike.

As concerns this clone: Its antigen is not identified.

The unexposed donors gave CD4+ T cells in about 2010-2019, prior to COVID-19. After about 11 days of culture, CD4+ T cells were isolated. The table came from immunoSEQ multiplex PCR; TCRdb's copy has only in-frame clones and leaves some out. The sample records about 26,000 clones, roughly four fifths being singletons. V was clipped by 0 bases and J by 9 bases; unmatched bases: 4. CDR1 is MRHNA and CDR2 is SNTAGT in the germline V gene. This CDR3 contains 14 residues. This TCR was sampled from a human donor in good health. V gene TRBV6-4 combines with J gene TRBJ1-5; TRBD1 agrees at 8 bases. Specimen: CD4+ T cells from PBMCs, cultured in vitro. As DNA, the CDR3 is TGTGCCAGCAGTGACTCCGGACAGGGCTGGCCCCAGCATTTT. It specifies CASSDSGQGWPQHF.